The rows below give T cell receptor beta chains drawn from one sample of a study of T cell responses to AZD1222 COVID-19 vaccine. Method: immunoSEQ multiplex PCR; TCRdb's copy keeps in-frame clones and lacks some. The top ten hold 1.5% to 2% of the sample, which has 110,000 to 150,000 clones, approximately 90% seen once. Material: peripheral blood, obtained on day 0 of AZD1222 vaccination. The receptor source for this set is an adult in good health. CDR3s include the opening cysteine and the closing phenylalanine or tryptophan. D genes are given only for firm matches. Some rows mark clone size as missing; the rest say once, few, many or name a class of expanded clone.

CDR3aa: CASSPSTGFDYGYTF
CDR3nt: TGTGCCAGCTCACCTTCGACAGGGTTCGACTATGGCTACACCTTC
v_gene: TRBV18
d_gene: TRBD1
abundance: NA
j_gene: TRBJ1-2

CDR3aa: CASSLVPGSNQPQHF
CDR3nt: TGCGCCAGCAGCTTGGTGCCAGGGAGCAATCAGCCCCAGCATTTT
v_gene: TRBV5-1
d_gene: NA
abundance: once
j_gene: TRBJ1-5

CDR3aa: CASSPAAKSSYEQYF
CDR3nt: TGTGCCAGCTCACCCGCGGCCAAAAGCTCCTACGAGCAGTACTTC
v_gene: TRBV18
d_gene: NA
abundance: NA
j_gene: TRBJ2-7

CDR3aa: CASSQEGQINEQFF
CDR3nt: TGTGCCAGCAGCCAAGAGGGACAGATAAATGAGCAGTTCTTC
v_gene: TRBV3-1/TRBV3-2
d_gene: TRBD1
abundance: NA
j_gene: TRBJ2-1

CDR3aa: CASSKTNYPYEQYF
CDR3nt: TGTGCCAGTAGTAAGACGAACTACCCCTACGAGCAGTACTTC
v_gene: TRBV19
d_gene: NA
abundance: NA
j_gene: TRBJ2-7

CDR3aa: CASSPPTGNTEAFF
CDR3nt: TGTGCCAGCTCACCACCTACAGGTAACACTGAAGCTTTCTTT
v_gene: TRBV18
d_gene: NA
abundance: NA
j_gene: TRBJ1-1

CDR3aa: CASSPQTGSYEQYF
CDR3nt: TGTGCCAGCAGCCCCCAGACAGGCTCCTACGAGCAGTACTTC
v_gene: TRBV7-2
d_gene: NA
abundance: NA
j_gene: TRBJ2-7

CDR3aa: CASSKGAAEKLFF
CDR3nt: TGTGCCAGCAGTAAGGGGGCGGCGGAAAAACTGTTTTTT
v_gene: TRBV7-9
d_gene: TRBD1
abundance: NA
j_gene: TRBJ1-4

CDR3aa: CASSPVGGTNEKLFF
CDR3nt: TGTGCCAGCAGCCCCGTGGGAGGAACTAATGAAAAACTGTTTTTT
v_gene: TRBV7-9
d_gene: NA
abundance: NA
j_gene: TRBJ1-4

CDR3aa: CASSQDRGEATDTQYF
CDR3nt: TGCGCCAGCAGCCAAGATCGGGGGGAGGCCACAGATACGCAGTATTTT
v_gene: TRBV4-1
d_gene: TRBD2
abundance: NA
j_gene: TRBJ2-3

CDR3aa: CASSVPGRQGRETQYF
CDR3nt: TGTGCCAGCAGCGTACCCGGTAGACAGGGGAGAGAGACCCAGTACTTC
v_gene: TRBV7-9
d_gene: TRBD1
abundance: NA
j_gene: TRBJ2-5

CDR3aa: CASVLLSSGNTIYF
CDR3nt: TGTGCCAGCGTCCTCTTGAGTTCTGGAAACACCATATATTTT
v_gene: TRBV7-9
d_gene: NA
abundance: NA
j_gene: TRBJ1-3

CDR3aa: CATSDLTGAGTDTQYF
CDR3nt: TGTGCCACCAGTGACCTGACAGGGGCGGGCACAGATACGCAGTATTTT
v_gene: TRBV24-1
d_gene: TRBD1
abundance: NA
j_gene: TRBJ2-3

CDR3aa: CASSFRETQYF
CDR3nt: TGTGCCAGCAGTTTTCGGGAGACCCAGTACTTC
v_gene: TRBV28
d_gene: NA
abundance: NA
j_gene: TRBJ2-5

CDR3aa: CSASDPLIAKNIQYF
CDR3nt: TGCAGTGCTAGTGACCCTTTGATAGCCAAAAACATTCAGTACTTC
v_gene: TRBV20-1
d_gene: NA
abundance: NA
j_gene: TRBJ2-4

CDR3aa: CASSSTGGPTGELFF
CDR3nt: TGTGCCAGCAGTTCGACAGGGGGCCCCACCGGGGAGCTGTTTTTT
v_gene: TRBV6-5
d_gene: TRBD1
abundance: NA
j_gene: TRBJ2-2

CDR3aa: CSVDGAAQYF
CDR3nt: TGCAGCGTTGATGGGGCGGCGCAGTATTTT
v_gene: TRBV29-1
d_gene: NA
abundance: NA
j_gene: TRBJ2-3

CDR3aa: CAWSVMGANNQPQHF
CDR3nt: TGTGCCTGGAGTGTGATGGGGGCGAACAATCAGCCCCAGCATTTT
v_gene: TRBV30
d_gene: NA
abundance: once
j_gene: TRBJ1-5

CDR3aa: CASSLEALTGELFF
CDR3nt: TGCGCCAGCAGCTTGGAGGCCCTAACAGGGGAACTGTTTTTT
v_gene: TRBV5-1
d_gene: TRBD1
abundance: NA
j_gene: TRBJ1-4

CDR3aa: CASSRSRASWGDTQYF
CDR3nt: TGTGCCAGCAGCCGCAGTAGGGCCAGTTGGGGGGATACGCAGTATTTT
v_gene: TRBV14
d_gene: NA
abundance: NA
j_gene: TRBJ2-3

CDR3aa: CASSPMQGQETQYF
CDR3nt: TGCGCCAGCAGCCCCATGCAGGGCCAAGAGACCCAGTACTTC
v_gene: TRBV5-1
d_gene: NA
abundance: NA
j_gene: TRBJ2-5

CDR3aa: CASSLLGTNEKLFF
CDR3nt: TGTGCCAGCAGCTTATTGGGAACTAATGAAAAACTGTTTTTT
v_gene: TRBV7-9
d_gene: NA
abundance: NA
j_gene: TRBJ1-4

CDR3aa: CASSLAGAGATNYGYTF
CDR3nt: TGTGCCAGCAGCTTGGCTGGGGCAGGGGCTACTAACTATGGCTACACCTTC
v_gene: TRBV5-6
d_gene: NA
abundance: NA
j_gene: TRBJ1-2

CDR3aa: CTSSQLAGVDQETQYF
CDR3nt: TGCACCAGCAGCCAACTAGCGGGGGTTGACCAAGAGACCCAGTACTTC
v_gene: TRBV1
d_gene: NA
abundance: NA
j_gene: TRBJ2-5

CDR3aa: CASSPLAGSTDTQYF
CDR3nt: TGTGCCAGCTCACCACTAGCGGGGAGCACAGATACGCAGTATTTT
v_gene: TRBV18
d_gene: TRBD2
abundance: few
j_gene: TRBJ2-3

CDR3aa: CASSLSGRAYEQYF
CDR3nt: TGCGCCAGCAGCTTGTCTGGACGGGCCTACGAGCAGTACTTC
v_gene: TRBV5-1
d_gene: NA
abundance: NA
j_gene: TRBJ2-7

CDR3aa: CASSLGRTTNEKLFF
CDR3nt: TGCGCCAGCAGCTTGGGTCGAACAACTAATGAAAAACTGTTTTTT
v_gene: TRBV5-1
d_gene: NA
abundance: NA
j_gene: TRBJ1-4